Shown below are 18 T cell receptor beta chains from a single sample sequenced in a study of PD-1 blockade in mismatch repair-deficient tumors. The method was immunoSEQ multiplex PCR; TCRdb's version includes in-frame clones alone and lacks a portion of them. The table includes around 16,000 clones, around 81% detected once. The material sequenced was PBMCs, taken 4 weeks after starting pembrolizumab. These receptors all come from an adult with mismatch repair-deficient cancer.

The rearrangement links TRBV28 to TRBJ2-7, with TRBD1 matching over 7 bases. The CDR3 totals 15 residues. Germline lookup yields CDR1 MDHEN and CDR2 SYDVKM. Trimming took 6 bases from V and 2 from J; bases not matched to a gene: 10. The CDR3 DNA sequence: TGTGCCAGCAGCCCCGGGGACAGTATCCCCTACGAGCAGTACTTC. It specifies CASSPGDSIPYEQYF. Using reference TRBV28 and TRBJ2-7 for the parts outside the CDR3, the full variable domain is DVKVTQSSRYLVKRTGEKVFLECVQDMDHENMFWYRQDPGLGLRLIYFSYDVKMKEKGDIPEGYSVSREKKERFSLILESASTNQTSMYLCASSPGDSIPYEQYFGPGTRLTVT.

The V call is TRBV28, the J call TRBJ2-7; D might be TRBD1 (6 bases). The CDR3 contains 13 residues. CDR1 and CDR2 (germline): MDHEN, SYDVKM. Trimming removed 5 bases from V and 5 bases from J, with 13 bases in between. Written as DNA, the CDR3 is TGTGCCAGCAGTCAACCGGGACACCACGAGCAGTACTTC. Its translation is CASSQPGHHEQYF.

The chain is built from TRBV13 and TRBJ2-7; D remains unclear. V lost 3 bases and J lost 5, with 17 bases in between. The V gene's germline CDR1 is PRHDT and CDR2 FYEKMQ (reference sequence). The CDR3 loop spans 15 amino acids. The CDR3 reads CASSFPGSFNDEQYF. Here the CDR3 DNA reads TGTGCCAGCAGCTTCCCAGGCAGCTTCAACGACGAGCAGTACTTC. Full variable domain (outside the CDR3, taken from reference TRBV13 and TRBJ2-7): AAGVIQSPRHLIKEKRETATLKCYPIPRHDTVYWYQQGPGQDPQFLISFYEKMQSDKGSIPDRFSAQQFSDYHSELNMSSLELGDSALYFCASSFPGSFNDEQYFGPGTRLTVT.

The chain uses TRBV7-9 and TRBJ2-3; 8 bases agree with TRBD2. V lost 5 bases and J lost 0; bases outside the gene matches: 10. Germline-derived CDR1 and CDR2 are SEHNR and FQNEAQ (reference sequence). CDR3 length: 17 residues. The CDR3 loop reads CASSPSIRGRSTDTQYF. As DNA, the CDR3 is TGTGCCAGCAGCCCATCGATTCGCGGGAGGAGCACAGATACGCAGTATTTT. Full variable domain (remainder filled in from reference TRBV7-9 and TRBJ2-3): DTGVSQNPRHKITKRGQNVTFRCDPISEHNRLYWYRQTLGQGPEFLTYFQNEAQLEKSRLLSDRFSAERPKGSFSTLEIQRTEQGDSAMYLCASSPSIRGRSTDTQYFGPGTRLTVL.

The V call is TRBV7-8, the J call TRBJ2-3, with 12 bases aligning to TRBD2. J was trimmed by 2 bases and V by 6 bases; bases with no gene match: 9. CDR3 length equals 17 residues. CDR1 and CDR2 from the germline V gene are SGHVS and FQNEAQ. The CDR3 region has the DNA TGTGCCAGCAGGGCTAGCGGGAGGGCCACGGTCACAGATACGCAGTATTTT. The encoded protein is CASRASGRATVTDTQYF.

The gene calls are TRBV7-9 and TRBJ2-7, with 8 positions matching TRBD1. The CDR3 has 16 residues. The V segment lost 5 bases and the J segment 0 bases; nucleotides outside the gene matches: 9. The germline V gene has CDR1 SEHNR and CDR2 FQNEAQ (reference sequence). The DNA of the CDR3 is TGTGCCAGCAGCCCCCGGACAGGGTCGAGCTCCTACGAGCAGTACTTC. Its protein is CASSPRTGSSSYEQYF. Full variable domain (missing parts from reference TRBV7-9 and TRBJ2-7): DTGVSQNPRHKITKRGQNVTFRCDPISEHNRLYWYRQTLGQGPEFLTYFQNEAQLEKSRLLSDRFSAERPKGSFSTLEIQRTEQGDSAMYLCASSPRTGSSSYEQYFGPGTRLTVT.

The gene calls are TRBV28 and TRBJ1-2; the match to TRBD1 covers 9 bases. Trimming took 5 bases from V and 5 from J; bases not matched to a gene: 3. Germline CDR1 and CDR2: MDHEN and SYDVKM. The CDR3 extends over 13 amino acids. The DNA for the CDR3 is TGTGCCAGCAGTATCGGACAGGGGTATGGCTACACCTTC. Its translation is CASSIGQGYGYTF.

This chain joins TRBV29-1 and TRBJ1-1; 8 bases fit TRBD1. This CDR3 is built from 13 residues. Per the germline V gene, CDR1 is SQVTM and CDR2 is ANQGSEA. V lost 6 bases and J lost 0; bases outside the gene matches: 3. The CDR3 loop is CSVGQGLNTEAFF. The CDR3 nucleotides read TGCAGCGTCGGACAGGGCCTGAACACTGAAGCTTTCTTT.

This clone was recorded a few times. Here the CDR3 reads CASSLRDKYEQYF. CDR3 nucleotides: TGTGCCAGCAGCTTACGGGACAAATACGAGCAGTACTTC. The V gene is TRBV7-8, the J gene TRBJ2-7; D is possibly TRBD1 (6 bases). Germline loops: CDR1 SGHVS, CDR2 FQNEAQ. The ends were cut back, 2 bases at V and 4 bases at J, with 9 bases in the middle. The CDR3 length is 13 residues.

On this clone itself: One end of the junction varies from germline; a read error may be responsible. V is TRBV5-1 and J is TRBJ2-5; 8 bases map to TRBD1. The DNA end lines up better with TRBJ2-7; the J call may be wrong. CDR3 length: 14 residues. Germline lookup yields CDR1 SGHRS and CDR2 YFSETQ. The CDR3, as DNA: TGCGCCAGCCGCTTTGGGGGACAGGTTGCCGAGCAGTACTTC. Residues: CASRFGGQVAEQYF.

V and J are TRBV4-1 and TRBJ2-7; 10 bases agree with TRBD2. With 1 base clipped from V and 6 bases from J, the junction kept 12 bases outside the gene matches. The CDR3 runs 17 residues. CDR1 is MGHRA, CDR2 YSYEKL, per germline. CDR3 loop: CASSQGRLAGSGSEQYF. CDR3 sequence (DNA): TGCGCCAGCAGCCAAGGACGACTAGCGGGTTCCGGGAGCGAGCAGTACTTC.

The V call is TRBV6-5, the J call TRBJ2-7; 10 bases are shared with TRBD1. This CDR3 comprises 14 residues. Germline V lookup: CDR1 MNHEY, CDR2 SVGAGI. V lost 2 bases and J lost 5; bases outside the gene matches: 3. CDR3 sequence: CASSYGTGADEQYF. In DNA, the CDR3 is TGTGCCAGCAGTTACGGGACAGGGGCCGACGAGCAGTACTTC.

The chain recombines TRBV15 with TRBJ2-3; 10 positions agree with TRBD1. Germline lookup yields CDR1 LNHNV and CDR2 YYDKDF (reference sequence). The V segment lost 0 bases and the J segment 4 bases; nucleotides outside the gene matches: 10. This CDR3 is 18 amino acids long. The CDR3 sequence is CATSRDRGQGSLADTQYF. The CDR3 DNA follows: TGTGCCACCAGCAGAGATAGGGGACAGGGGTCCCTGGCAGATACGCAGTATTTT.

The chain has TRBV11-2 and TRBJ2-1; 9 nucleotides agree with TRBD2. The V and J ends lost 2 bases and 9 bases, in that order; junction bases with no gene match: 8. The CDR3 is 15 residues long. Germline values: CDR1 SGHAT, CDR2 FQNNGV. This chain's CDR3 is CASSLRVREGGEQFF. The DNA of the CDR3 is TGTGCCAGCAGCTTAAGGGTGCGGGAGGGTGGTGAGCAGTTCTTC.

The chain couples TRBV6-4 to TRBJ2-2; D remains ambiguous. Germline-derived CDR1 and CDR2 are MRHNA and SNTAGT. Between the trimmed V and J ends, which lost 5 bases and 8 bases, there was a span of 15 bases. This CDR3 is built from 14 residues. CDR3 amino acids: CASSLYRNEGELFF. CDR3 coding DNA: TGTGCCAGCAGTCTATACAGAAATGAAGGGGAGCTGTTTTTT.

The chain employs TRBV18 and TRBJ2-2; 9 nucleotides match TRBD1. The junction had 5 bases not matched to a gene; V was cut back by 4 bases and J by 5 bases. The germline CDR1 and CDR2 sequences are KGHSH and LQKENI. CDR3 length: 15 amino acids. DNA of the CDR3: TGTGCCAGCTCACTAACAGGGGGCGCGACCGGGGAGCTGTTTTTT. Protein product: CASSLTGGATGELFF. Drawing the rest from reference TRBV18 and TRBJ2-2, the complete variable domain is NAGVMQNPRHLVRRRGQEARLRCSPMKGHSHVYWYRQLPEEGLKFMVYLQKENIIDESGMPKERFSAEFPKEGPSILRIQQVVRGDSAAYFCASSLTGGATGELFFGEGSRLTVL.

The CDR3 bases are TGTGCCAGCAGTGAAGCGCGGGCAGTGAACACTGAAGCTTTCTTT. Translation gives CASSEARAVNTEAFF. The rearrangement links TRBV6-1 to TRBJ1-1; D remains unclear. The V end was cut by 0 bases, the J end by 0 bases, with 8 bases between. Germline lookup yields CDR1 MNHNS and CDR2 SASEGT. This CDR3 has 15 residues.

J is TRBJ2-5 and V is TRBV27, with 7 nucleotides matching TRBD2. The assigned J gene may be wrong: the sequence end matches TRBJ2-7 better. The CDR3 runs to 15 residues. Per the germline V gene, CDR1 is MNHEY and CDR2 is SMNVEV (reference sequence). The CDR3 sequence is CASSSIRGREYEQYF. The CDR3 DNA is TGTGCCAGCAGTTCCATCCGAGGGAGGGAGTACGAGCAGTACTTC.